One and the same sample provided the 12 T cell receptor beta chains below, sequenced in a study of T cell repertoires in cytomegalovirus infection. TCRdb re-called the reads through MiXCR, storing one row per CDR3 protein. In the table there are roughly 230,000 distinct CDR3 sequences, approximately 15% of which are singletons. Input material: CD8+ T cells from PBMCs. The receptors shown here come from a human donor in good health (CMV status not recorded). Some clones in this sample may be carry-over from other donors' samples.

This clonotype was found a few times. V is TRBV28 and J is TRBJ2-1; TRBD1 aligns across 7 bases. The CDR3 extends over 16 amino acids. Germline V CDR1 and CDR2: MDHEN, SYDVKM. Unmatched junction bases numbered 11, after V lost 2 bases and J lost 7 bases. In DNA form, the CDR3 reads TGTGCCAGCAGTTTAAGGCGGCAGGGGGTCGGTAATGAGCAGTTCTTC. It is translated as CASSLRRQGVGNEQFF.

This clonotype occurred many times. The CDR3 DNA sequence: TGTGCCAGCAGCCCGGGAAGCGGCGGTGGCGGGGTTTACAATGAGCAGTTCTTC. It translates to CASSPGSGGGGVYNEQFF. V is TRBV28 and J is TRBJ2-1; the D gene is possibly TRBD2 (6 bases). V was cut by 6 bases and J by 4 bases, with 25 bases left in between. Germline-derived CDR1 and CDR2 are MDHEN and SYDVKM. CDR3 length: 18 amino acids. Full variable domain (outside the CDR3, taken from reference TRBV28 and TRBJ2-1): DVKVTQSSRYLVKRTGEKVFLECVQDMDHENMFWYRQDPGLGLRLIYFSYDVKMKEKGDIPEGYSVSREKKERFSLILESASTNQTSMYLCASSPGSGGGGVYNEQFFGPGTRLTVL.

CDR3 amino acids: CASSQDSPWGDSPLHF. CDR3 sequence (DNA): TGTGCCAGCAGCCAAGATTCCCCGTGGGGAGATTCACCCCTCCACTTT. The chain couples TRBV14 to TRBJ1-6, with unresolved D. The CDR3 extends over 16 amino acids. CDR1 and CDR2 (germline): SGHDN, FVKESK. V was trimmed by 0 bases and J by 8 bases, leaving 14 bases between them.

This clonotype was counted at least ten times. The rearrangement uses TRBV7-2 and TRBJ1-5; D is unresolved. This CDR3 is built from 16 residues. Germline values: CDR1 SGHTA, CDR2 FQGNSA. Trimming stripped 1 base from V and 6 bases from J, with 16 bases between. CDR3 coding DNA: TGTGCCAGCAGCTTAGTATTATGGGGAGGCGGTCAGCCCCAGCATTTT. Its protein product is CASSLVLWGGGQPQHF.

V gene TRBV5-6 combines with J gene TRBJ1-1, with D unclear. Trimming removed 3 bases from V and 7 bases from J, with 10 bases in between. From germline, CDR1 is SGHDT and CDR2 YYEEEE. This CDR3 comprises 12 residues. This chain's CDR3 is CASSSAAGEAFF. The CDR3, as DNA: TGTGCCAGCAGCTCCGCAGCAGGTGAAGCTTTCTTT.

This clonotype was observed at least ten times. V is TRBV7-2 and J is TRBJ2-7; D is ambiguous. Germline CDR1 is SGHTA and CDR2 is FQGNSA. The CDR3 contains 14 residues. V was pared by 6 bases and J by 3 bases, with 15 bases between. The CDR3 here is CASSKTPLDYEQYF. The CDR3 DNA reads TGTGCCAGCAGTAAGACCCCCTTAGACTACGAGCAGTACTTC.

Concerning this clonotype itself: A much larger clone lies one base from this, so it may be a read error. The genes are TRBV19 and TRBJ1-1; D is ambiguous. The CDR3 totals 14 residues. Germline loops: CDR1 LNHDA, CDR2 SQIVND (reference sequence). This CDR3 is CASSIGQLNTEAIF. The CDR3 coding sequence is TGTGCCAGTAGTATCGGCCAGTTGAACACTGAAGCTATCTTT.

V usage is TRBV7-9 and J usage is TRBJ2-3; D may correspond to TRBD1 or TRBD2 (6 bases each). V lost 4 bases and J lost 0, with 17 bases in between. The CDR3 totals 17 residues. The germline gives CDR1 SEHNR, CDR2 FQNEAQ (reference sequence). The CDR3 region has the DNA TGTGCCAGCAGCTCGCGGAGGGGGGCAACTAGCACAGATACGCAGTATTTT. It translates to CASSSRRGATSTDTQYF.

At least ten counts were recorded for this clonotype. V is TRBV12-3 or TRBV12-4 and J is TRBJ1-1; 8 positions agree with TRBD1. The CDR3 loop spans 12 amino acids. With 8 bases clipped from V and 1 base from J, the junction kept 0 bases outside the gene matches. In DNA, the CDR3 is TGTGCCAGCGGACAGGGGAACACTGAAGCTTTCTTT. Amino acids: CASGQGNTEAFF.

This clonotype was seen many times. Here the CDR3 DNA reads TGTGCCAGCAGCGATCGACGGCATAATGAAAAACTGTTTTTT. It is translated as CASSDRRHNEKLFF. The V call is TRBV7-9, the J call TRBJ1-4; no reliable D call. Germline loops: CDR1 SEHNR, CDR2 FQNEAQ (reference sequence). The CDR3 runs to 14 residues. V was cut by 5 bases and J by 4 bases, with 11 bases left in between.

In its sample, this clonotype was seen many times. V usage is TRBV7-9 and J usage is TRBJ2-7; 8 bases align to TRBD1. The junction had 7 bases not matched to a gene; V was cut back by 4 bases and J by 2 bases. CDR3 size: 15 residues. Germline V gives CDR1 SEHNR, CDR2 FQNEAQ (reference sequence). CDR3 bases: TGTGCCAGCAGCTCATGGACAGGGTCCCCCTACGAGCAGTACTTC. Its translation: CASSSWTGSPYEQYF.

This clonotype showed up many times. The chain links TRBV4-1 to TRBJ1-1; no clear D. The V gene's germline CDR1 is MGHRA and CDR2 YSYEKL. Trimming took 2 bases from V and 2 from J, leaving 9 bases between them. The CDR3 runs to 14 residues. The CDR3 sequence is CASSQTETNTEAFF. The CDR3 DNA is TGCGCCAGCAGCCAAACAGAGACTAACACTGAAGCTTTCTTT.